This T cell receptor (beta chain) emerged from a study of cytomegalovirus exposure and HLA in healthy donors (dated by TCRdb to 2016 to 2017). About the study as a whole: According to an earlier analysis of around 600 of the donors, about 179 million T cells yielded 120 million or so unique TCR beta sequences and 250 to 350 Gb of sequence data. About 280 gigabases of sequencing data and some 85 million unique TCR sequences were included in an early release covering 550 to 800 HLA-typed donors. The genetic ancestry cluster associated with self-reported Caucasian donors included 80% to 90% of the 350 to 500 genotyped donors. The study aimed to test whether signatures of past pathogen exposure could be identified by cataloging public T cell receptors. The T cell repertoires of 700 or so subjects were profiled by immunosequencing and related to cytomegalovirus serostatus. A separate validation cohort of approximately 130 different subjects was used in addition to the 666-subject first cohort. To predict cytomegalovirus infection status, the study brought together high-throughput TCR immunosequencing, statistical association of individual TCRs with disease status, and machine learning. A later analysis re-examined previously published TCR beta repertoires from just over 650 donors and added high-resolution HLA genotyping to investigate patterns of TCR occurrence. Rather than using new phenotypic data, the later analysis identified candidate immune exposures from TCR beta sequences and from how often those sequences occurred across donors. In an earlier analysis of a few hundred of the donors, high-throughput TCR beta sequencing was used to judge whether each TCR beta V gene segment behaved as functional or pseudogenic. Donor age, sex, ethnicity and CMV serostatus were compiled together with the repertoire data. Genome-wide SNP genotypes for about 65% of the 666 donors were used in a later genetic analysis, which treated that subset as a discovery cohort. All discovery cohort repertoires had been generated using a single sequencing platform. HLA typing covered class I and class II loci at four-digit resolution. Typing coverage varied by locus: roughly 620-640 donors for A, B, C, DRB1 and DQB1; about 520 for DQA1; approximately 610 for DPA1; approximately 470 for DPB1. Because of strong linkage in the cohort, four or five DR-DQ haplotypes were treated as single units for association and clustering. Among almost 400 genotyped donors of the cohort, an average of around 240,000 unique TCR beta nucleotide sequences were sequenced per donor, around 20% of them non-productive.

In total, just over 650 healthy bone marrow donors made up the cohort. All cohort members were sampled while nominally healthy, although unrecorded immune exposures were likely present. The donor tested CMV seropositive, placing the donor among the roughly 270 seropositive members of the cohort. A peripheral blood sample was collected from each donor, and TCR beta sequencing was performed on peripheral blood mononuclear cells. The Qiagen DNeasy Blood Extraction Kit was used to extract genomic DNA from the blood cell samples. Libraries were prepared through the immunoSEQ multiplex PCR assay. For the multiplex PCR, a mixture combining 60 forward primers for TCR Vbeta segments and 13 reverse primers for TCR Jbeta segments was used. The CDR3 region of rearranged TCR beta genes was amplified from genomic DNA by a multiplex PCR assay. On the Illumina HiSeq System, the amplified TCR beta libraries were sequenced as 87-base-pair reads. From the authors' description of their analysis: In a later analysis, tens of millions of unique TCR beta chains were counted across the 650 to 750 repertoires, and approximately 11 million of these chains were shared by at least two donors. A nearest-neighbor algorithm error-corrected the raw reads and collapsed the reads into unique sequences, merging closely related sequences to remove PCR and sequencing errors. V, D and J gene segments were assigned by aligning CDR3 sequences to IMGT reference sequences. For a sequence to be retained, a match of at least six nucleotides was required to both a V gene segment and a J gene segment. Rearrangements were called productive when the CDR3 lacked stop codons and stayed in frame with V and J; all others were non-productive. CDR3 was defined according to IMGT convention as the region running from the second conserved V-encoded cysteine to the conserved J-encoded phenylalanine. The earlier analysis of about 500 of the donors excluded sequences that lacked an unambiguous match to a single V gene segment. In an earlier analysis of several hundred of the donors, V segments were called functional above 56.7% productive rearrangements and were called segregating when the between-donor standard deviation exceeded 5%. A statistical classification framework was built for diagnosing cytomegalovirus status from the catalog of TCR beta chain sequences. In a later analysis, V and J genes were assigned by comparing TCR nucleotide sequences against IMGT/GENE-DB human TR gene sequences. Using the TCRdist pipeline, a later analysis assigned CDR3 sequences along with most-parsimonious VDJ recombination scenarios. In a later analysis, every TCR beta chain was defined by the combination of its CDR3 amino acid sequence and its V-gene family, and reads without a unique V-gene family were dropped. A later analysis removed nearly 600 highly shared, low-generation-probability nucleotide sequences to deal with suspected cross-contamination and a sequencing artifact. In a later analysis, a clonal expansion index for each public chain was calculated from normalized within-repertoire ranks of inferred template counts. A later analysis computed generation probabilities with a VDJ recombination model fitted to out-of-frame rearrangements, and checked the results against IGoR. Hypergeometric tests were used in a later analysis to score TCR-TCR, TCR-HLA and TCR-CMV co-occurrence, with a repertoire-size bias correction applied to the TCR pairs. In a later analysis, false discovery rates were estimated by permuting HLA or CMV assignments 20 times. A later analysis grouped co-occurring TCRs with DBSCAN, adding TCRdist sequence similarity when clustering within HLA-allele-positive subsets. Co-occurrence clustering excluded repertoires with fewer than 30,000 or more than 120,000 public chains, plus five with anomalous nucleotide sharing. What TCRdb holds here is the immuneACCESS table cut down to in-frame rearrangements. Part of the clones is not present; checked against another copy, under half of the missing clones reflect an unresolved V gene, and the others are unexplained. The D gene and trimming were derived from the DNA, and the V and J assignments and clone size from that table. Within this sample are 85,000 to 130,000 clones, with about 80% of them counted one time only. The ten top clones hold approximately 5% of the sample.

The CDR3, from cysteine to phenylalanine, totals 13 residues. Left in the record is the CDR3 DNA by itself, 39 bases read in frame from the first base. V loses 6 bases of germline sequence and J loses 2 bases, and the interval between the two ends is 10 bases. Taken from the germline V gene, the CDR1 and CDR2 loops are MNHEY and SVGAGI. About this clone: Its antigen is not yet known. Qualities for individual bases were not recorded, and no much larger clone is one base off.

Beyond this particular receptor, the publication reports: An association between a missense DCLRE1C variant and V-gene and J-gene trimming of TCR beta chains was found in a later genetic analysis and replicated in an independent cohort. The classifier was reported to diagnose cytomegalovirus status with high specificity and sensitivity in both the original and validation cohorts. A further reported finding was that TCR beta sequences accurately predicted the HLA-A and HLA-B alleles for most subjects in the first cohort. A later analysis associated about 17,000 TCR beta sequences with specific HLA alleles at a false discovery rate of 0.05. A few of the identified cytomegalovirus-associated TCR beta chains were confirmed in vitro to be specific for cytomegalovirus antigens. CMV serostatus was the only immune exposure information available for the cohort. Compared with the approximately 720-donor mean, donors in an Asian-associated ancestry cluster had fewer N-insertions in productive TCRs, according to a later genetic analysis. In a later analysis, several top co-occurrence clusters were reported to appear linked to parvovirus B19, influenza, CMV and Epstein-Barr virus. A cluster of highly shared sequence variants was judged likely to represent a technical artifact of the sequencing pipeline. Some IMGT-functional V segments, including TRBV6-2 and TRBV6-3, could not be told apart with the 87-base-pair reads, so those segments were excluded. In a later analysis, most CMV-associated TCR beta chains were found to appear HLA-restricted, with HLA associations seemingly driven largely by CMV exposure. According to the authors, the approach could potentially be generalized to other disease states and immunological phenotypes. Linkage disequilibrium might explain the correlated functional status among segregating V segments, but an unknown experimental factor could not be ruled out. Presence/absence analyses assumed roughly uniform sequencing depth across donors, an assumption that may not hold. Most TCR sequences were seen in very few donors, while some public TCRs were found in many individuals. In an earlier analysis of a few hundred of the donors, most TCR beta V segments were observed in productive rearrangements about 90% or about 30% of the time, broadly matching IMGT annotations. In the study, approximately 160 TCR beta chains were listed as associated with cytomegalovirus. In a later analysis, HLA-associated TCR beta chains showed more clonal expansion and lower generation probabilities than non-associated chains that were equally common. Because counts were too low, about 18 rarely observed V segments, including chromosome 9 orphons, were excluded from the earlier analysis of under 650 of the donors. In this cohort, only TCR beta chains were sequenced, and detectable features were limited by the absence of alpha or paired-chain data. In a later analysis, the rate of TCR association differed among HLA loci, with DRB1 alleles having the most associated TCRs and HLA-C alleles having the fewest. When HLA alleles, especially DR and DQ, strongly co-occurred, attributing TCR associations to individual alleles was difficult. Because HLA typing was unavailable for some donors at each locus, only the typed subset was used in association tests.

Source material: PBMCs. The TCR sequence derives from a woman aged 18 to 35 in good health and CMV-seropositive. The rearranged chain carries TRBV6-5 and TRBJ1-2; no confident D gene assignment can be made. The CDR3 amino acid sequence is: CASRLGRNYGYTF. The DNA is TGTGCCAGCAGGCTAGGGAGGAACTATGGCTACACCTTC.